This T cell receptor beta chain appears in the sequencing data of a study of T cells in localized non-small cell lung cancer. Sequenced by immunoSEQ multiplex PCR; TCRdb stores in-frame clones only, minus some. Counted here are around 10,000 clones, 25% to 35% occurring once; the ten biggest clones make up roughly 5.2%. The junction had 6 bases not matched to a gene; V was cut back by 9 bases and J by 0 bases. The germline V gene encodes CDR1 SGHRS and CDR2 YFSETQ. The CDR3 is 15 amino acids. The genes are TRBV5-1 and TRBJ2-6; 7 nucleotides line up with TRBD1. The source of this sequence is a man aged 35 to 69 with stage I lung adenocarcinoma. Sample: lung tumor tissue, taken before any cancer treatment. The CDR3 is CATKGQSSGANVLTF. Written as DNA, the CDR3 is TGCGCCACCAAGGGACAGAGCTCTGGGGCCAACGTCCTGACTTTC. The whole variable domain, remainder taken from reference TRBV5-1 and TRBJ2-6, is KAGVTQTPRYLIKTRGQQVTLSCSPISGHRSVSWYQQTPGQGLQFLFEYFSETQRNKGNFPGRFSGRQFSNSRSEMNVSTLELGDSALYLCATKGQSSGANVLTFGAGSRLTVL.